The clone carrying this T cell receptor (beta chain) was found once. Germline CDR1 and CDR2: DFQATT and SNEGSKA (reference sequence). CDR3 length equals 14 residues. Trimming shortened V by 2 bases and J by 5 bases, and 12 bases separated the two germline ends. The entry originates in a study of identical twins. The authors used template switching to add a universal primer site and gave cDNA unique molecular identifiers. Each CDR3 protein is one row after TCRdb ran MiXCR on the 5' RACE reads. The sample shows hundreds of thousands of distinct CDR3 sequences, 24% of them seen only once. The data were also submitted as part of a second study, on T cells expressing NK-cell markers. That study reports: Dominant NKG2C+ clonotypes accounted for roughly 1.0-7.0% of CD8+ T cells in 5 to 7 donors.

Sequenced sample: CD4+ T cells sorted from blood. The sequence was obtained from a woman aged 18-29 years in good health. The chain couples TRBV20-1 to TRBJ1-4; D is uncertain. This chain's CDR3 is CSARPRRLNEKLFF. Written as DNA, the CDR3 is TGCAGTGCTAGACCCCGACGGTTGAATGAAAAACTGTTTTTT.